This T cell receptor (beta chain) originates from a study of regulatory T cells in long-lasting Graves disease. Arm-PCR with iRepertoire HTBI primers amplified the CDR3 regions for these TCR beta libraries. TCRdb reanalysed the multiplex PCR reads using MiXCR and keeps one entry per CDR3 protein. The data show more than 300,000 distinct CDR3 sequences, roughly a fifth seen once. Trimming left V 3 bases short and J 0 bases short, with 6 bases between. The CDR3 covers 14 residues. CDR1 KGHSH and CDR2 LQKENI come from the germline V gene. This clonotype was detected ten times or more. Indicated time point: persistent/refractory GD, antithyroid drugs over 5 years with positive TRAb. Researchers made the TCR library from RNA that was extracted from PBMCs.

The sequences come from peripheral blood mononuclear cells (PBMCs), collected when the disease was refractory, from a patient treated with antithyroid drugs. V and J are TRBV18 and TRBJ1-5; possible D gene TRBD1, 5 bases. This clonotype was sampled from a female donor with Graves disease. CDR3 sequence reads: CASSPDISNQPQHF. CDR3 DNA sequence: TGTGCCAGCTCACCGGACATTAGCAATCAGCCCCAGCATTTT.